The 4 T cell receptor beta chains presented below share a single source sample, sequenced in a study of T-cell reconstitution after alpha-beta-depleted transplantation in children. Unique molecular identifiers were used in preparing the TCRbeta library. TCRdb reprocessed the PCR reads via MiXCR and lists one record per CDR3 protein. The sample carries approximately 99,000 distinct CDR3 sequences, 5% to 7% recorded once. Source: PBMCs, mostly from graft donor cells, taken 360 days after TCRalphabeta/CD19-depleted stem cell transplant. These receptors came from a male patient under 10 years old who had a stem cell transplant for acute lymphoblastic leukemia, so the T cells may come from the graft donor.

This clonotype was counted ten times or more. This rearrangement joins TRBV28 to TRBJ2-4, with no clear D. The length of the CDR3 is 16 residues. Trimming took 3 bases from V and 0 from J, leaving 12 bases between them. CDR1 is MDHEN, CDR2 SYDVKM, per germline. CDR3 in amino acids: CASSLAGDLAKNIQYF. The CDR3 DNA sequence: TGTGCCAGCAGTTTGGCAGGAGATCTAGCCAAAAACATTCAGTACTTC. Drawing the rest from reference TRBV28 and TRBJ2-4, the complete variable domain is DVKVTQSSRYLVKRTGEKVFLECVQDMDHENMFWYRQDPGLGLRLIYFSYDVKMKEKGDIPEGYSVSREKKERFSLILESASTNQTSMYLCASSLAGDLAKNIQYFGAGTRLSVL.

Many counts were recorded for this clonotype. The chain couples TRBV10-2 to TRBJ1-1; D is undetermined. The V gene lost 1 base and the J gene lost 1 base, with 10 bases spanning the gap. The CDR3 runs to 15 residues. The germline V gene encodes CDR1 WSHSY and CDR2 SAAADI. The CDR3 spells CASSEWAGSNTEAFF. The CDR3 nucleotides read TGCGCCAGCAGTGAGTGGGCGGGGTCGAACACTGAAGCTTTCTTT.

This chain connects TRBV6-5 to TRBJ1-6; D uncertain. Trimming cost V 2 bases and J 13 bases, with 15 bases left between them. Germline lookup yields CDR1 MNHEY and CDR2 SVGAGI. CDR3 length: 14 amino acids. In DNA, the CDR3 is TGTGCCAGCAGTTACAATACAGCCGATGAGCCCCTCCACTTT. It codes for CASSYNTADEPLHF.

The V and J genes are TRBV6-1 and TRBJ2-7, with D possibly called TRBD1 or TRBD2 (5 bases each). Between the trimmed V and J ends, which lost 3 bases and 2 bases, there was a span of 11 bases. CDR1 is MNHNS and CDR2 is SASEGT in the germline V gene. The CDR3 covers 14 residues. The CDR3 here is CASSEFEGPYEQYF. DNA for the CDR3: TGTGCCAGCAGTGAGTTTGAGGGGCCCTACGAGCAGTACTTC.